This TCR beta chain emerged from a study of regulatory T cells in long-lasting Graves disease. Arm-PCR of CDR3 regions and iRepertoire HTBI primers were the basis on which TCR beta libraries were built. Per the authors' pipeline: Across all samples, approximately 64 TRBV segments and 15 or so TRBJ segments were identified. TCRdb reprocessed the multiplex PCR reads with MiXCR, giving one entry per CDR3 protein. TCRdb's processing, not the authors' own work, is the source of the V and J calls. This repertoire shows 400,000 to 500,000 distinct CDR3 sequences, about 16% found once; its top ten account for about 10%. Germline V gene lookup returns CDR1 MNHEY and CDR2 SMNVEV (reference sequence). The length of the CDR3 is 15 residues. The V end lost 3 bases, the J end lost 0 bases, and 11 bases lay between the germline ends. This clonotype was seen at least ten times. Indicated time point: newly diagnosed GD, antithyroid drugs for less than 3 months. The TCR library was prepared using RNA isolated from PBMCs.

These data also featured in a second study, about T cells in Graves' hyperthyroidism and ophthalmopathy.

The chain recombines TRBV27 with TRBJ1-1; no clear D gene. The sequences come from peripheral blood mononuclear cells (PBMCs), collected at new diagnosis, from a patient treated with antithyroid drugs. This clonotype originated in a woman in her 30s with Graves disease. The CDR3 DNA is TGTGCCAGCAGTTTGAATGGCCTAATGAACACTGAAGCTTTCTTT. Translation gives CASSLNGLMNTEAFF.